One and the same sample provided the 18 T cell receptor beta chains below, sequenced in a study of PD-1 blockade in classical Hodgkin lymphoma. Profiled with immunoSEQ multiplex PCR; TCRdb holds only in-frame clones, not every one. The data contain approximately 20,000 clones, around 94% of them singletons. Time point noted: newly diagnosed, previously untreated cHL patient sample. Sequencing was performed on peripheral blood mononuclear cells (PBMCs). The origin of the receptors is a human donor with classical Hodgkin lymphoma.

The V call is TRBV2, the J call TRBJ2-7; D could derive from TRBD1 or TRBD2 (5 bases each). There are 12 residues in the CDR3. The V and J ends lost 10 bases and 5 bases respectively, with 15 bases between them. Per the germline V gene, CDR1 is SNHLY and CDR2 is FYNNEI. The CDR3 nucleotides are TGTGCCACCCAGGGCCAGGAGGACGAGCAGTACTTC. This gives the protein CATQGQEDEQYF.

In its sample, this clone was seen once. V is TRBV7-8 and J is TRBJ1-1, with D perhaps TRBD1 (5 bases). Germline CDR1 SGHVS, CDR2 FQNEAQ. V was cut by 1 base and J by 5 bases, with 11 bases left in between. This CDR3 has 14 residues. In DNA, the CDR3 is TGTGCCAGCAGCTTAGTCGGGGGAGTAACTGAAGCTTTCTTT. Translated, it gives CASSLVGGVTEAFF.

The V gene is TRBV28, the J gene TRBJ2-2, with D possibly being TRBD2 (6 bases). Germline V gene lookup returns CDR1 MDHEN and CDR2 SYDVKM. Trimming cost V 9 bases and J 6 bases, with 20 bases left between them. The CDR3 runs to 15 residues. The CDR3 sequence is CASTRMGGIAGELFF. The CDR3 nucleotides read TGTGCCAGTACGAGAATGGGGGGTATCGCCGGGGAGCTGTTTTTT.

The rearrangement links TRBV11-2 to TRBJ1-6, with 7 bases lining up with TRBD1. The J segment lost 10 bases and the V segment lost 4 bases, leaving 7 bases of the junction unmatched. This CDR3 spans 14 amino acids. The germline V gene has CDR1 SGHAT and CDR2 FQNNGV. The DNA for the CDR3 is TGTGCCAGCAGCTCGCGGGACAGTGGGTCACCCCTCCACTTT. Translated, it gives CASSSRDSGSPLHF. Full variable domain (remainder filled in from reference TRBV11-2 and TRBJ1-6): EAGVAQSPRYKIIEKRQSVAFWCNPISGHATLYWYQQILGQGPKLLIQFQNNGVVDDSQLPKDRFSAERLKGVDSTLKIQPAKLEDSAVYLCASSSRDSGSPLHFGNGTRLTVT.

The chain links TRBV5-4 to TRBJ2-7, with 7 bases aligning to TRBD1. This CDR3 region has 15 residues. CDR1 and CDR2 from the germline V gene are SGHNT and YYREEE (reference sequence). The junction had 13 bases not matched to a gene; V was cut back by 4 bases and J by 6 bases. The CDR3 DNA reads TGTGCCAGCAGCAGGTCGGGACAGCTAATGGGCGAGCAGTACTTC. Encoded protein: CASSRSGQLMGEQYF.

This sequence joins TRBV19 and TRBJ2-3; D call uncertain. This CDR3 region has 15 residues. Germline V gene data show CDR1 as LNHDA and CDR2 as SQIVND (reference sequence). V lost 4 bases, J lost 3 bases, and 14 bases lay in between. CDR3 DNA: TGTGCCAGTAGTACTCAATTTTTGGGGACAGATACGCAGTATTTT. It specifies CASSTQFLGTDTQYF.

The CDR3 loop is CASSLFGGFEAFF. CDR3 DNA sequence: TGTGCCAGCAGCTTGTTTGGGGGGTTTGAAGCTTTCTTT. The V call is TRBV5-4, the J call TRBJ1-1; perhaps TRBD1 as D (5 bases). V lost 1 base and J 7 bases, leaving 11 bases between the germline ends. There are 13 residues in the CDR3. The germline CDR1 and CDR2 sequences are SGHNT and YYREEE (reference sequence).

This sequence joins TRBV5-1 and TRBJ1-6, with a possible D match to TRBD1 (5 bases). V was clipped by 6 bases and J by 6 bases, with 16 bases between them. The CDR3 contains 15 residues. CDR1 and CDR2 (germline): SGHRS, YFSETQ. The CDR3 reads CASNQGLTGNSPLHF. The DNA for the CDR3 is TGCGCCAGCAACCAGGGTTTAACTGGTAATTCACCCCTCCACTTT.

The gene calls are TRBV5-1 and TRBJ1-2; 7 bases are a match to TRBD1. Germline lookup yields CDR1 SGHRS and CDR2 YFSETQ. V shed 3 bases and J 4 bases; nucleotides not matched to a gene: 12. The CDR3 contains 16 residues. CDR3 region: CASSYLTGYEPYGYTF. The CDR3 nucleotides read TGCGCCAGCAGCTACCTGACAGGGTACGAACCCTATGGCTACACCTTC.

CDR3 nucleotide sequence: TGTGCCAGCAGTTACTCGAGGACAGGGGTGGTGGGTGAGCAGTTCTTC. It specifies CASSYSRTGVVGEQFF. The chain employs TRBV6-5 and TRBJ2-1; 9 bases agree with TRBD1. CDR3 length: 16 amino acids. The germline gives CDR1 MNHEY, CDR2 SVGAGI. With V trimmed by 0 bases and J by 9 bases, 9 bases remained unmatched.

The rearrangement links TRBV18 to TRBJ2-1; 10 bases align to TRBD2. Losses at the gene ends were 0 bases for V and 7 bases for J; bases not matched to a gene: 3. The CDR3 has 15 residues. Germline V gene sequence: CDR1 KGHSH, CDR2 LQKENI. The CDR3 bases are TGTGCCAGCTCACCACCCAGCGGGGGGGTAAATGAGCAGTTCTTC. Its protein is CASSPPSGGVNEQFF.

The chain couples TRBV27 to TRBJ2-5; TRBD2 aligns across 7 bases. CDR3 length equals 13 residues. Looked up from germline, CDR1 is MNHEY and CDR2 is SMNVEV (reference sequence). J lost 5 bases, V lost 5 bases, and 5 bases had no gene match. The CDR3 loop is CASSPWGGETQYF. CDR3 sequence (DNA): TGTGCCAGCAGTCCCTGGGGAGGGGAGACCCAGTACTTC.

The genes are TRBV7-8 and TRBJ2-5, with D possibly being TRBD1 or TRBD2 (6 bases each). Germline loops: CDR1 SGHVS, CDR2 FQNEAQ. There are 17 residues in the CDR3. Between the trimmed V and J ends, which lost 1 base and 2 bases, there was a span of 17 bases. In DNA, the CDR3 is TGTGCCAGCAGCTTAGGTTGGGACGGGGGCGAACAAGAGACCCAGTACTTC. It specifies CASSLGWDGGEQETQYF.

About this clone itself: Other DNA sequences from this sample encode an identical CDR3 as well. Here the CDR3 DNA reads TGTGCCAGTAGAAGGGTACCCTCTGGAAACACCATATATTTT. Its protein is CASRRVPSGNTIYF. V gene TRBV19 combines with J gene TRBJ1-3; D unresolved. Trimming removed 6 bases from V and 0 bases from J, with 9 bases in between. In germline, CDR1 is LNHDA, CDR2 SQIVND (reference sequence). The CDR3 covers 14 residues.

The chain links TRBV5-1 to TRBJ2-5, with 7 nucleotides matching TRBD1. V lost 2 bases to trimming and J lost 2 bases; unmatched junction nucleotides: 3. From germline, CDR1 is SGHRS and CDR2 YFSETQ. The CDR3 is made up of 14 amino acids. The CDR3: CASSFYRGQETQYF. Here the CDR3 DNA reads TGCGCCAGCAGCTTCTACAGGGGACAAGAGACCCAGTACTTC.

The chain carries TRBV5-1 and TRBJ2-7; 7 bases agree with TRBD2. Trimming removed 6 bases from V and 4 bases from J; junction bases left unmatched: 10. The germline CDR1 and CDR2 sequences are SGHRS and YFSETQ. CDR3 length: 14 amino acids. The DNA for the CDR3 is TGCGCCAGCAACGAGGGACTAACCCCTTACGAGCAGTACTTC. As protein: CASNEGLTPYEQYF.

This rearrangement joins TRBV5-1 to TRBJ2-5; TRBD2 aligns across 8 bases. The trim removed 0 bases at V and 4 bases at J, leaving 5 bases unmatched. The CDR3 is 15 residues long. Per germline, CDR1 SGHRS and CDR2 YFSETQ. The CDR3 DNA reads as TGCGCCAGCAGCTTGGTAGCGGGGCCCGGAGAGACCCAGTACTTC. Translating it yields CASSLVAGPGETQYF.

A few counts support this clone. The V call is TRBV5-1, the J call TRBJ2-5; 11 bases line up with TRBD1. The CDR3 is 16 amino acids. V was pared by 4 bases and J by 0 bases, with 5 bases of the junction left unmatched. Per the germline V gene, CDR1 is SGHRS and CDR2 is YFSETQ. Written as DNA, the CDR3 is TGCGCCAGCAGCCCGGGGACAGGGGGTTACCAAGAGACCCAGTACTTC. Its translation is CASSPGTGGYQETQYF.